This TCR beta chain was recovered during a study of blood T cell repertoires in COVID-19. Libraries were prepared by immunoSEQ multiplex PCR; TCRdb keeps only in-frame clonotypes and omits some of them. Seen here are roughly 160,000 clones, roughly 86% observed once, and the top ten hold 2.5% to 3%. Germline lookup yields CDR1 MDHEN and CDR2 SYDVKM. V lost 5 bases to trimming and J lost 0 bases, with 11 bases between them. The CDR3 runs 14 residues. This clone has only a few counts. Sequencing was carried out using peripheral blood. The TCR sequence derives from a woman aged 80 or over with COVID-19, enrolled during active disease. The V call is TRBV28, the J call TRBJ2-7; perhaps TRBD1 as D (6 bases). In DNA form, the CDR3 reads TGTGCCAGCAGTGACCGGACAGCCTCCTACGAGCAGTACTTC. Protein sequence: CASSDRTASYEQYF.